The clone carrying this T cell receptor (beta chain) was detected only a few times. Its antigen is unknown. The method was immunoSEQ multiplex PCR; TCRdb's version includes in-frame clones alone and lacks a portion of them. Of millions of clones detected, 85% to 95% appear once; the ten largest clones hold approximately 0.13%. The entry originates in a study of shared clonotypes between healthy human individuals. Study outcomes and limitations: Larger estimated richness was generally seen in naive subsets than in memory subsets.

The sample taken for sequencing was naive CD4+ T cells sorted from blood. Subset reported: CD45RA+ positively selected. This sequence originates from a young man in good health.

The chain's CDR3 is CASSEQGQPQHF. The CDR3 DNA follows: TGTGCCAGCAGTGAACAGGGTCAGCCCCAGCATTTT. J is TRBJ1-5 and V is TRBV2, with a tentative D call TRBD1 (5 bases). Germline values: CDR1 SNHLY, CDR2 FYNNEI. Trimming removed 2 bases at V and 6 bases at J, with 5 bases between. This CDR3 spans 12 amino acids. The full variable domain, in which reference TRBV2 and TRBJ1-5 provide the parts outside the CDR3, is EPEVTQTPSHQVTQMGQEVILRCVPISNHLYFYWYRQILGQKVEFLVSFYNNEISEKSEIFDDQFSVERPDGSNFTLKIRSTKLEDSAMYFCASSEQGQPQHFGDGTRLSIL.